Presented here are 8 T cell receptor beta chains from one specimen sequenced in a study of blood T cell repertoires in COVID-19. Sequencing was performed with immunoSEQ multiplex PCR; in TCRdb, only in-frame clones are kept and a portion is missing. The profile covers about 250,000 clones, with about 89% appearing a single time and less than 0.95% taken by the ten largest. Input material: peripheral blood. These receptors were obtained from a woman between 40 and 50 years old who had recovered from COVID-19.

The gene calls are TRBV9 and TRBJ2-3, with TRBD1 matching over 8 bases. This CDR3 spans 15 amino acids. Germline CDR1 is SGDLS and CDR2 is YYNGEE. Germline trimming cut 0 bases from V and 5 bases from J; bases unmatched to any gene: 5. The CDR3 spells CASSVAQGAQDTQYF. The CDR3 DNA is TGTGCCAGCAGCGTAGCCCAGGGGGCGCAAGATACGCAGTATTTT.

This clone came up once. CDR3 region: CASSIAQQGARNIQYF. The CDR3 coding sequence is TGTGCCAGTAGTATAGCCCAACAGGGGGCGCGGAACATTCAGTACTTC. The chain recombines TRBV19 with TRBJ2-4; the match to TRBD1 covers 9 bases. The J segment lost 7 bases and the V segment lost 1 base, leaving 8 bases of the junction unmatched. The CDR3 is 16 residues long. Germline V CDR1 and CDR2: LNHDA, SQIVND (reference sequence).

This chain uses TRBV6-5 with TRBJ1-5; 9 bases are shared with TRBD1. The CDR3 is 15 residues long. Unmatched junction bases numbered 10, after V lost 6 bases and J lost 7 bases. The germline gives CDR1 MNHEY, CDR2 SVGAGI. CDR3 sequence (DNA): TGTGCCAGCAGATCATTCGGGACAGGGAACCAGCCCCAGCATTTT. Translation gives CASRSFGTGNQPQHF.

The CDR3 here is CASSDSRQGADTQYF. CDR3 DNA sequence: TGCGCCAGCAGCGACTCACGACAGGGCGCAGATACGCAGTATTTT. This rearrangement joins TRBV5-1 to TRBJ2-3, with 7 bases aligning to TRBD1. The J segment lost 4 bases and the V segment lost 4 bases, leaving 9 bases of the junction unmatched. This CDR3 comprises 15 residues. Germline V gives CDR1 SGHRS, CDR2 YFSETQ.

The chain's CDR3 is CAISESMAGELNEQFF. For the CDR3, the DNA is TGTGCCATCAGTGAGTCGATGGCGGGGGAACTCAATGAGCAGTTCTTC. The chain employs TRBV10-3 and TRBJ2-1, with TRBD2 identical over 7 bases. The CDR3 contains 16 residues. Trimming took 0 bases from V and 6 from J; bases not matched to a gene: 8. Per the germline V gene, CDR1 is ENHRY and CDR2 is SYGVKD.

The rearrangement joins TRBV11-2 to TRBJ2-2, with a weak D call TRBD2 (6 bases). Germline loops: CDR1 SGHAT, CDR2 FQNNGV. Trimming cost V 3 bases and J 0 bases, with 14 bases left between them. The CDR3 consists of 17 residues. The CDR3 DNA reads as TGTGCCAGCAGCTTTCAGACTAGGACCCCGAACACCGGGGAGCTGTTTTTT. It yields the protein CASSFQTRTPNTGELFF. Variable domain in full (rest from reference TRBV11-2 and TRBJ2-2): EAGVAQSPRYKIIEKRQSVAFWCNPISGHATLYWYQQILGQGPKLLIQFQNNGVVDDSQLPKDRFSAERLKGVDSTLKIQPAKLEDSAVYLCASSFQTRTPNTGELFFGEGSRLTVL.

CDR3 DNA: TGTGCCACCTTGCAGGGGGGCGGAGTATCCGAAGCTTTCTTT. It is translated as CATLQGGGVSEAFF. The V and J genes are TRBV5-6 and TRBJ1-1; 7 bases are a match to TRBD1. Per germline, CDR1 SGHDT and CDR2 YYEEEE. This CDR3 comprises 14 residues. V was clipped by 9 bases and J by 8 bases; unmatched bases: 16.

The chain couples TRBV11-2 to TRBJ2-7, with 12 nucleotides matching TRBD2. Germline V gene lookup returns CDR1 SGHAT and CDR2 FQNNGV. Losses at the gene ends were 4 bases for V and 2 bases for J; bases not matched to a gene: 3. The CDR3 runs 15 residues. CDR3 in DNA: TGTGCCAGCAGCTCCAGGACTAGCGGGGCCTACGAGCAGTACTTC. The encoded protein is CASSSRTSGAYEQYF.